One and the same sample provided the 25 T cell receptor beta chains below, sequenced in a study of cytomegalovirus exposure and HLA in healthy donors. The PCR contained 60 Vbeta and 13 Jbeta primers. Assay used: immunoSEQ multiplex PCR; TCRdb lists only in-frame clones, some missing. Of about 120,000 clones listed, 70% to 85% are singletons. Material: PBMCs. Receptors were obtained from a middle-aged man in good health and CMV-seropositive.

The V and J genes are TRBV7-9 and TRBJ2-5, with D uncertain. This CDR3 spans 14 amino acids. Trimming removed 1 base at V and 5 bases at J, with 11 bases between. CDR1 SEHNR and CDR2 FQNEAQ come from the germline V gene (reference sequence). CDR3 amino acids: CASSLVGYWETQYF. The CDR3 nucleotides read TGTGCCAGCAGCTTAGTGGGCTATTGGGAGACCCAGTACTTC. Complete variable domain (other parts from reference TRBV7-9 and TRBJ2-5): DTGVSQNPRHKITKRGQNVTFRCDPISEHNRLYWYRQTLGQGPEFLTYFQNEAQLEKSRLLSDRFSAERPKGSFSTLEIQRTEQGDSAMYLCASSLVGYWETQYFGPGTRLLVL.

The chain is built from TRBV10-3 and TRBJ1-2; no clear D. V gave up 3 bases and J gave up 2 bases, with 7 bases separating them. CDR3 length: 13 residues. Germline CDR1 reads ENHRY; CDR2 reads SYGVKD. In DNA, the CDR3 is TGTGCCATCAGTGACGGGGAGAACTATGGCTACACCTTC. It translates to CAISDGENYGYTF.

V gene TRBV28 combines with J gene TRBJ1-5, with a possible D match to TRBD1 (5 bases). The germline V and J ends were trimmed by 4 bases and 0 bases, with 7 bases remaining between them. The CDR3 is made up of 14 amino acids. CDR1 is MDHEN, CDR2 SYDVKM, per germline. In nucleotides, the CDR3 is TGTGCCAGCAGTTCGGACATTAGCAATCAGCCCCAGCATTTT. Translating it yields CASSSDISNQPQHF.

This sequence joins TRBV7-8 and TRBJ1-6; 7 nucleotides match TRBD1. Germline V gene data show CDR1 as SGHVS and CDR2 as FQNEAQ. V trimming: 2 bases; J trimming: 10 bases; junction bases outside the gene matches: 5. The CDR3 loop spans 14 amino acids. The CDR3 DNA sequence: TGTGCCAGCAGCTTACGACAGGGCACATCACCCCTCCACTTT. Translated: CASSLRQGTSPLHF.

This chain links TRBV28 with TRBJ2-5, with 9 bases matching TRBD1. The J call may be incorrect, as the DNA end agrees better with TRBJ2-7. Germline CDR1 reads MDHEN; CDR2 reads SYDVKM. The CDR3 has 15 residues. CDR3 DNA sequence: TGTGCCAGCAGTTCCCCGGGACAGGGACTCAACGAGCAGTACTTC. This codes for CASSSPGQGLNEQYF.

V usage is TRBV7-9 and J usage is TRBJ1-1, with TRBD1 matching over 8 bases. V lost 2 bases to trimming and J lost 1 base; unmatched junction nucleotides: 9. The CDR3 has 17 residues. CDR1 and CDR2 from the germline V gene are SEHNR and FQNEAQ (reference sequence). CDR3: CASSLRPLGQGNTEAFF. In DNA form, the CDR3 reads TGTGCCAGCAGCTTAAGGCCCCTCGGACAGGGGAACACTGAAGCTTTCTTT. The variable domain in full, completed from reference TRBV7-9 and TRBJ1-1, reads DTGVSQNPRHKITKRGQNVTFRCDPISEHNRLYWYRQTLGQGPEFLTYFQNEAQLEKSRLLSDRFSAERPKGSFSTLEIQRTEQGDSAMYLCASSLRPLGQGNTEAFFGQGTRLTVV.

The chain recombines TRBV5-1 with TRBJ2-7; 7 bases map to TRBD1. Germline trimming cut 3 bases from V and 3 bases from J; bases unmatched to any gene: 6. The germline V gene encodes CDR1 SGHRS and CDR2 YFSETQ. This CDR3 has 14 amino acids. The CDR3 DNA follows: TGCGCCAGCAGCTCCTCCGACAGGGACTACGAGCAGTACTTC. Translated, it gives CASSSSDRDYEQYF.

This clone has a single count. An end of the junction does not agree with germline; a read error may underlie this. The J gene is TRBJ2-5, the V gene TRBV7-7; a possible D gene is TRBD2 (5 bases). CDR3 length: 12 residues. CDR1 and CDR2 (germline): SSHAT, FNYEAQ (reference sequence). For the CDR3, the DNA is TGTGCTAGCAGCCCACTAGGGGAGACCCAGTACTTC. It yields the protein CASSPLGETQYF.

The V call is TRBV9, the J call TRBJ1-3, with 9 bases fitting TRBD1. With V trimmed by 2 bases and J by 6 bases, 9 bases remained unmatched. This CDR3 has 16 amino acids. CDR1 and CDR2 from the germline V gene are SGDLS and YYNGEE. The CDR3 protein is CASSVGMGQGTNTIYF. CDR3 in DNA: TGTGCCAGCAGCGTTGGGATGGGACAGGGTACAAACACCATATATTTT. The whole variable domain, filled in from reference TRBV9 and TRBJ1-3, reads DSGVTQTPKHLITATGQRVTLRCSPRSGDLSVYWYQQSLDQGLQFLIQYYNGEERAKGNILERFSAQQFPDLHSELNLSSLELGDSALYFCASSVGMGQGTNTIYFGEGSWLTVV.

This clone was seen only once. For the CDR3, the DNA is TGCGCCAGCAGCCAATTACAGGGACGGGGAGGCTACACCTTC. Its translation: CASSQLQGRGGYTF. The chain links TRBV4-1 to TRBJ1-2; TRBD1 is a possible D gene (6 bases). The V and J ends lost 2 bases and 8 bases respectively, with 15 bases between them. CDR1 is MGHRA and CDR2 is YSYEKL in the germline V gene. The CDR3 has 14 residues.

This sequence joins TRBV9 and TRBJ2-2, with 10 bases aligning to TRBD2. J lost 1 base, V lost 0 bases, and 3 bases had no gene match. The germline V gene encodes CDR1 SGDLS and CDR2 YYNGEE. This CDR3 has 17 amino acids. The CDR3 DNA follows: TGTGCCAGCAGCGTAGAACTAGCGGGGATGAACACCGGGGAGCTGTTTTTT. It translates to CASSVELAGMNTGELFF. The whole variable domain, remainder taken from reference TRBV9 and TRBJ2-2, is DSGVTQTPKHLITATGQRVTLRCSPRSGDLSVYWYQQSLDQGLQFLIQYYNGEERAKGNILERFSAQQFPDLHSELNLSSLELGDSALYFCASSVELAGMNTGELFFGEGSRLTVL.

The chain carries TRBV19 and TRBJ2-2; 7 bases line up with TRBD1. Looked up from germline, CDR1 is LNHDA and CDR2 is SQIVND (reference sequence). The ends lost 1 base at V and 4 bases at J; junction bases unmatched: 6. CDR3 length equals 16 residues. CDR3 bases: TGTGCCAGTAGTATAGTTGGGACAGACCCCACCGGGGAGCTGTTTTTT. Translation gives CASSIVGTDPTGELFF. The full variable domain, completed using reference TRBV19 and TRBJ2-2, is DGGITQSPKYLFRKEGQNVTLSCEQNLNHDAMYWYRQDPGQGLRLIYYSQIVNDFQKGDIAEGYSVSREKKESFPLTVTSAQKNPTAFYLCASSIVGTDPTGELFFGEGSRLTVL.

Details on this clone: The junction departs from the called germline gene at one end, perhaps through a read error. The chain has TRBV27 and TRBJ2-2; 10 bases align to TRBD2. CDR1 is MNHEY, CDR2 SMNVEV, per germline (reference sequence). There are 16 residues in the CDR3. In DNA form, the CDR3 reads TGTGCCAGCAGTGCGGGACTAGCGATTAACACTGGGGAGCTGTTTTTT. Translation gives CASSAGLAINTGELFF.

The chain links TRBV19 to TRBJ2-3; D is possibly TRBD1 (6 bases). Germline V lookup: CDR1 LNHDA, CDR2 SQIVND (reference sequence). The germline V and J ends were trimmed by 6 bases and 8 bases, with 9 bases remaining between them. The CDR3 has 11 amino acids. CDR3 protein: CASRGQTTQYF. DNA for the CDR3: TGTGCCAGTAGAGGACAGACTACGCAGTATTTT.

A few counts support this clone. Written as DNA, the CDR3 is TGTGCCAGCAGACCGACAGGGGACTCCAATCAGCCCCAGCATTTT. It codes for CASRPTGDSNQPQHF. The chain links TRBV6-6 to TRBJ1-5, with TRBD1 matching 8 bases. The CDR3 length is 15 residues. In germline, CDR1 is MNHNY, CDR2 SVGAGI (reference sequence). With 6 bases clipped from V and 3 bases from J, the junction kept 7 bases outside the gene matches.

In nucleotides, the CDR3 is TGTGCCATCAGTGAGAAGGGACAGGGCCCAGATACGCAGTATTTT. Amino acids: CAISEKGQGPDTQYF. V is TRBV10-3 and J is TRBJ2-3; 9 nucleotides match TRBD1. This CDR3 contains 15 residues. Germline trimming cut 2 bases from V and 4 bases from J; bases unmatched to any gene: 4. Germline-derived CDR1 and CDR2 are ENHRY and SYGVKD.

The genes are TRBV19 and TRBJ2-7; 9 bases agree with TRBD1. Germline-derived CDR1 and CDR2 are LNHDA and SQIVND (reference sequence). This CDR3 is built from 14 residues. V trimming: 3 bases; J trimming: 4 bases; junction bases outside the gene matches: 4. In DNA, the CDR3 is TGTGCCAGTAGTATCGGGACAGGGTCGTACGAGCAGTACTTC. Its protein is CASSIGTGSYEQYF.

This clone appeared a few times. The chain employs TRBV6-1 and TRBJ2-2; 7 bases align to TRBD2. Germline V lookup: CDR1 MNHNS, CDR2 SASEGT. V dropped 3 bases and J dropped 5; count of bases not matched to a gene: 6. The CDR3 is made up of 15 amino acids. The chain's CDR3 is CASSERAGMTGELFF. Here the CDR3 DNA reads TGTGCCAGCAGTGAGAGAGCGGGGATGACCGGGGAGCTGTTTTTT.

The rearrangement joins TRBV27 to TRBJ1-5; D unclear. The V gene lost 5 bases and the J gene lost 7 bases, with 9 bases spanning the gap. CDR1 is MNHEY and CDR2 is SMNVEV in the germline V gene (reference sequence). The CDR3 length is 12 residues. This CDR3 reads CASSAAGQPQHF. The DNA for the CDR3 is TGTGCCAGCAGTGCGGCGGGGCAGCCCCAGCATTTT.

This clone was seen a handful of times. The CDR3 spells CASSHSTGVGDTDTQYF. The DNA of the CDR3 is TGCGCCAGCAGCCACAGCACAGGGGTTGGGGACACAGATACGCAGTATTTT. The genes are TRBV4-3 and TRBJ2-3; 7 bases match TRBD1. Per germline, CDR1 LGHNA and CDR2 YSLEER. The junction had 11 bases not matched to a gene; V was cut back by 3 bases and J by 2 bases. This CDR3 has 17 amino acids.

The V and J genes are TRBV7-7 and TRBJ2-1; D is possibly TRBD1 (8 bases). The CDR3 spans 14 residues. Per germline, CDR1 SSHAT and CDR2 FNYEAQ (reference sequence). Trimming stripped 5 bases from V and 9 bases from J, with 17 bases between. CDR3 amino acids: CASSRGAGGTEQFF. The CDR3 DNA sequence: TGTGCCAGCAGCCGGGGGGCAGGGGGCACTGAGCAGTTCTTC.

The V call is TRBV5-1, the J call TRBJ1-6, with TRBD1 matching 8 bases. The CDR3 contains 15 residues. Per the germline V gene, CDR1 is SGHRS and CDR2 is YFSETQ. The ends lost 0 bases at V and 5 bases at J; junction bases unmatched: 1. CDR3 residues: CASSLETGDNSPLHF. Here the CDR3 DNA reads TGCGCCAGCAGCTTGGAGACAGGGGATAATTCACCCCTCCACTTT.

This clone appeared once. The CDR3 DNA reads TGTGCCAGCAGCTTGGTTCAGTCTGGGGCCAACGTCCTGACTTTC. Its protein is CASSLVQSGANVLTF. The rearrangement links TRBV5-4 to TRBJ2-6; no clear D. The V and J ends lost 0 bases and 1 base respectively, with 5 bases between them. The CDR3 totals 15 residues. Germline V CDR1 and CDR2: SGHNT, YYREEE (reference sequence). Supplemented by reference TRBV5-4 and TRBJ2-6, the full variable domain reads ETGVTQSPTHLIKTRGQQVTLRCSSQSGHNTVSWYQQALGQGPQFIFQYYREEENGRGNFPPRFSGLQFPNYSSELNVNALELDDSALYLCASSLVQSGANVLTFGAGSRLTVL.

The gene calls are TRBV6-4 and TRBJ2-7; D is unclear. Germline V lookup: CDR1 MRHNA, CDR2 SNTAGT. Trimming took off 3 bases at V and 6 bases at J, with 9 bases between the two ends. CDR3 length: 12 residues. The CDR3 protein is CASSELLGEQYF. CDR3 nucleotides: TGTGCCAGCAGTGAACTACTGGGCGAGCAGTACTTC.

The chain links TRBV9 to TRBJ1-4, with TRBD1 as a possible D gene (6 bases). Looked up from germline, CDR1 is SGDLS and CDR2 is YYNGEE. The CDR3 has 15 residues. The ends were cut back, 0 bases at V and 3 bases at J, with 9 bases in the middle. CDR3 sequence: CASSVGAGANEKLFF. CDR3 nucleotide sequence: TGTGCCAGCAGCGTAGGGGCAGGGGCTAATGAAAAACTGTTTTTT.